This TCR beta chain was observed in a study of metastatic and nonmetastatic thyroid tumors. Across the whole study: Blood and tumor or nodule tissue repertoires from malignant and benign thyroid patients were compared.

With V trimmed by 4 bases and J by 8 bases, 4 bases remained unmatched. The CDR3 totals 13 residues. There are many counts of this clone. TCRdb recomputed clones from the PCR reads via MiXCR. The table includes about 33,000 clones, around 17% detected once. There were no patients who had received any treatment before thyroid surgery. The rearrangement uses TRBV12-3 or TRBV12-4 and TRBJ1-2, with TRBD1 matching over 10 bases. This receptor was identified in a male donor with papillary thyroid cancer or a benign thyroid nodule (not recorded which). Some clones in this sample may be carry-over from other donors' samples. What was sequenced was blood. CDR3 region: CASSSTGGGGYTF. CDR3 in DNA: TGTGCCAGCAGTTCGACAGGGGGCGGGGGCTACACCTTC.